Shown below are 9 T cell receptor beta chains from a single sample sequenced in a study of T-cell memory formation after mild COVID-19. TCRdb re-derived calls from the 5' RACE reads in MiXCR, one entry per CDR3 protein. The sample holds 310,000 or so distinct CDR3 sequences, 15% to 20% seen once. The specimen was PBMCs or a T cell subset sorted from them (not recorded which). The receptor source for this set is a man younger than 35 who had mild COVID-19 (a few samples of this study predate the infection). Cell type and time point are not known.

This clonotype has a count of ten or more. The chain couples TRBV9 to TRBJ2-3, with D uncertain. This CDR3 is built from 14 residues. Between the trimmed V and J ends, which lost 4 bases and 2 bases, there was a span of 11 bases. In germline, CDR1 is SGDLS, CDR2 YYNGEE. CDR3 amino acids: CASSLGIDTDTQYF. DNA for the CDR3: TGTGCCAGCAGCCTTGGAATCGACACAGATACGCAGTATTTT.

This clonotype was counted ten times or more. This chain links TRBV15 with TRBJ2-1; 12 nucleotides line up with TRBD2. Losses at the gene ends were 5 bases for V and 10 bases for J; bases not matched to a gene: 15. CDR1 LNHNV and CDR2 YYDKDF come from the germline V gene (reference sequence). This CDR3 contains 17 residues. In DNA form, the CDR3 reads TGTGCCACCAGCGGCGGACTAGCGGGGAGATCCAATAGCGAGCAGTTCTTC. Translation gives CATSGGLAGRSNSEQFF.

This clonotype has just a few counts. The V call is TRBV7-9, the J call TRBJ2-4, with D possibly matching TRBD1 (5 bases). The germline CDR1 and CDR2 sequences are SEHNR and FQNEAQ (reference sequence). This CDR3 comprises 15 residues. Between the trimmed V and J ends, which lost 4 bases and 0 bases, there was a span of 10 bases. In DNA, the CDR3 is TGTGCCAGCAGCTCCTTGACAGTAGCCAAAAACATTCAGTACTTC. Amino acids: CASSSLTVAKNIQYF.

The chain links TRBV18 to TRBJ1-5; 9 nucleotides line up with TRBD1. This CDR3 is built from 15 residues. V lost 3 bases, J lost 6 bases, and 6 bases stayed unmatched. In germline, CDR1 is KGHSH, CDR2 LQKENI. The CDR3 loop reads CASSPGTGNRQPQHF. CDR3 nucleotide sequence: TGTGCCAGCTCACCGGGGACAGGGAACCGTCAGCCCCAGCATTTT.

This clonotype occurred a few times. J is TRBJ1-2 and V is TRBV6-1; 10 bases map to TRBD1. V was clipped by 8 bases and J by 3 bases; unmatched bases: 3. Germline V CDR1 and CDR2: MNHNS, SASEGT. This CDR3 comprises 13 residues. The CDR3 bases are TGTGCCAGCTCCGGGACAGGGGACTATGGCTACACCTTC. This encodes CASSGTGDYGYTF.

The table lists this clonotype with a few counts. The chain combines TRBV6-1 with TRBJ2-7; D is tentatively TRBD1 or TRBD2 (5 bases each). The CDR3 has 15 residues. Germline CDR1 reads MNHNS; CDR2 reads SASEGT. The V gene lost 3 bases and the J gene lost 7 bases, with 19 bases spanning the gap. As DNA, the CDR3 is TGTGCCAGCAGTGAGTTCGGGACCCCCCGGTGGGAGCAGTACGTC. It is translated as CASSEFGTPRWEQYV.

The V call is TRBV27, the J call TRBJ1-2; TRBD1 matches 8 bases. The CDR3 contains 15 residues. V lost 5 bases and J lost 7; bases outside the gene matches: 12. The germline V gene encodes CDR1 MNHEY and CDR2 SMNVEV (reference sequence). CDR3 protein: CASSPRDRWGLGYTF. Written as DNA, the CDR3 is TGTGCCAGCAGTCCCAGGGACAGGTGGGGGCTTGGCTACACCTTC.

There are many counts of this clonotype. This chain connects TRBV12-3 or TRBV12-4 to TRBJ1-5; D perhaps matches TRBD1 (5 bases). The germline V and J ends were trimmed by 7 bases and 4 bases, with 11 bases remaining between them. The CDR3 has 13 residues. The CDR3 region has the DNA TGTGCCAGCACCCAGGGTCGGAATCAGCCCCAGCATTTT. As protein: CASTQGRNQPQHF.

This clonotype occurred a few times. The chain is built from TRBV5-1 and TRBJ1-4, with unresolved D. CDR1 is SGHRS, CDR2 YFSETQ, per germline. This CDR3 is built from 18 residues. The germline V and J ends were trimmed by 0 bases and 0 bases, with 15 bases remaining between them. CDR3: CASSLEGQTVSTNEKLFF. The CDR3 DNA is TGCGCCAGCAGCTTGGAGGGTCAGACGGTTTCAACTAATGAAAAACTGTTTTTT.